The 15 T cell receptor beta chains listed next were all sequenced from one sample in a study of blood T cell repertoires in COVID-19. Method: immunoSEQ multiplex PCR; TCRdb's copy keeps in-frame clones and lacks some. This sample has fewer than 350,000 clones, with 80% to 90% found just once. The sequenced sample was PBMCs or T cells enriched from blood (not recorded which). The receptors stem from a man aged 30 to 39 who had recovered from COVID-19.

The chain has TRBV7-2 and TRBJ1-1; TRBD1 aligns across 9 bases. V trimming: 5 bases; J trimming: 4 bases; junction bases outside the gene matches: 14. Germline loops: CDR1 SGHTA, CDR2 FQGNSA. This CDR3 has 17 residues. CDR3 amino acids: CASSPRGLGQGSTEAFF. CDR3 nucleotides: TGTGCCAGCAGCCCCCGCGGCCTGGGACAGGGAAGCACTGAAGCTTTCTTT.

The V and J genes are TRBV15 and TRBJ1-1; D not resolved. Germline loops: CDR1 LNHNV, CDR2 YYDKDF (reference sequence). The V end was cut by 1 base, the J end by 5 bases, with 8 bases between. CDR3 length: 13 residues. The CDR3 loop is CATSRVYDTEAFF. In DNA form, the CDR3 reads TGTGCCACCAGCAGAGTCTATGATACTGAAGCTTTCTTT. The entire variable domain, with the rest obtained from reference TRBV15 and TRBJ1-1, is as follows: DAMVIQNPRYQVTQFGKPVTLSCSQTLNHNVMYWYQQKSSQAPKLLFHYYDKDFNNEADTPDNFQSRRPNTSFCFLDIRSPGLGDTAMYLCATSRVYDTEAFFGQGTRLTVV.

Details on this clone: Other DNA sequences from this sample encode an identical CDR3 as well. V usage is TRBV28 and J usage is TRBJ1-1; D is unclear. V lost 2 bases to trimming and J lost 2 bases, with 6 bases between them. CDR1 and CDR2 (germline): MDHEN, SYDVKM. The CDR3 is made up of 13 amino acids. CDR3 in amino acids: CASSLILNTEAFF. CDR3 nucleotide sequence: TGTGCCAGCAGTTTAATCCTAAACACTGAAGCTTTCTTT.

This clone turned up a few times. The genes are TRBV11-2 and TRBJ1-2; D is possibly TRBD1 (6 bases). CDR3 length: 12 residues. Looked up from germline, CDR1 is SGHAT and CDR2 is FQNNGV. V was shortened by 6 bases and J by 5 bases, with 10 bases between the two germline ends. The CDR3 nucleotides read TGTGCCAGCAGGACAGGACAGTATGGCTACACCTTC. Its protein product is CASRTGQYGYTF.

The sample holds one count of this clone. The V gene is TRBV19, the J gene TRBJ1-5; possibly TRBD1 for D (6 bases). This CDR3 comprises 14 residues. The V end lost 8 bases, the J end lost 0 bases, and 11 bases lay between the germline ends. CDR1 and CDR2 (germline): LNHDA, SQIVND (reference sequence). In DNA, the CDR3 is TGTGCCAGTCAACAGGGATATAGCAATCAGCCCCAGCATTTT. Residues: CASQQGYSNQPQHF. Combining the CDR3 with reference TRBV19 and TRBJ1-5 gives the whole variable domain DGGITQSPKYLFRKEGQNVTLSCEQNLNHDAMYWYRQDPGQGLRLIYYSQIVNDFQKGDIAEGYSVSREKKESFPLTVTSAQKNPTAFYLCASQQGYSNQPQHFGDGTRLSIL.

This clone was found once. The genes are TRBV27 and TRBJ2-2; D may be TRBD1 (6 bases). V was trimmed by 5 bases and J by 1 base, leaving 14 bases between them. CDR3 length: 16 amino acids. Germline CDR1 and CDR2: MNHEY and SMNVEV (reference sequence). CDR3 nucleotides: TGTGCCAGCAGTCCGAAACAGGGTCGGAACACCGGGGAGCTGTTTTTT. Its translation: CASSPKQGRNTGELFF.

The V call is TRBV5-1, the J call TRBJ2-5; TRBD2 agrees at 11 bases. The CDR3 has 15 residues. The V gene's germline CDR1 is SGHRS and CDR2 YFSETQ. V shed 4 bases and J 2 bases; nucleotides not matched to a gene: 4. DNA for the CDR3: TGCGCCAGCAGCCCGGGGACTAGCGGACAAGAGACCCAGTACTTC. Translated, it gives CASSPGTSGQETQYF.

J is TRBJ1-5 and V is TRBV11-2; D is ambiguous. CDR1 is SGHAT and CDR2 is FQNNGV in the germline V gene. V lost 2 bases and J 6 bases, leaving 8 bases between the germline ends. The length of the CDR3 is 13 residues. The DNA of the CDR3 is TGTGCCAGCAGCTTATCCGGGAGTCAGCCCCAGCATTTT. Protein sequence: CASSLSGSQPQHF.

The chain recombines TRBV2 with TRBJ2-2; D is uncertain. This CDR3 spans 14 amino acids. CDR1 SNHLY and CDR2 FYNNEI come from the germline V gene. Deletions cut 6 bases from V and 8 bases from J, with 16 bases between. CDR3 sequence: CASSQLNDGGELFF. The CDR3 nucleotides read TGTGCCAGCAGCCAACTAAATGATGGGGGGGAGCTGTTTTTT.

The chain employs TRBV9 and TRBJ2-1, with 7 bases matching TRBD1. This CDR3 is 16 amino acids long. Germline V lookup: CDR1 SGDLS, CDR2 YYNGEE. The V segment lost 3 bases and the J segment 6 bases; nucleotides outside the gene matches: 12. CDR3 residues: CASSGTGQHRFNEQFF. Here the CDR3 DNA reads TGTGCCAGCAGCGGTACGGGACAGCACCGATTCAATGAGCAGTTCTTC. The full variable domain, completed using reference TRBV9 and TRBJ2-1, is DSGVTQTPKHLITATGQRVTLRCSPRSGDLSVYWYQQSLDQGLQFLIQYYNGEERAKGNILERFSAQQFPDLHSELNLSSLELGDSALYFCASSGTGQHRFNEQFFGPGTRLTVL.

The chain uses TRBV12-5 and TRBJ2-3; no clear D gene. Germline CDR1 LGHNT, CDR2 FRNRAP. CDR3 length: 15 amino acids. Trimming took off 0 bases at V and 1 base at J, with 8 bases between the two ends. Here the CDR3 reads CASGLVPEGTDTQYF. The CDR3 DNA sequence: TGTGCTAGTGGTTTGGTGCCCGAGGGCACAGATACGCAGTATTTT.

The chain recombines TRBV25-1 with TRBJ2-3, with a possible D match to TRBD2 (6 bases). V lost 5 bases and J lost 3, with 12 bases in between. The germline V gene encodes CDR1 MGHDK and CDR2 SYGVNS. The CDR3 sequence is 14 residues long. The CDR3 loop is CASSSSEGTDTQYF. The CDR3 DNA follows: TGTGCCAGCAGTTCCTCGGAGGGGACAGATACGCAGTATTTT. Variable domain in full (rest from reference TRBV25-1 and TRBJ2-3): EADIYQTPRYLVIGTGKKITLECSQTMGHDKMYWYQQDPGMELHLIHYSYGVNSTEKGDLSSESTVSRIRTEHFPLTLESARPSHTSQYLCASSSSEGTDTQYFGPGTRLTVL.

The rearrangement joins TRBV21-1 to TRBJ2-7; TRBD1, as called in the table, went unchecked against the DNA. TRBV21-1 is described as a pseudogene. This CDR3 is built from 18 residues. CDR3 sequence: CASSKARLTGLHENEQYF. CDR3 coding DNA: TGTGCCAGCAGCAAAGCGCGGTTGACAGGTCTTCATGAGAACGAGCAGTACTTC.

The chain carries TRBV5-4 and TRBJ2-7; 12 bases are shared with TRBD2. Losses at the gene ends were 0 bases for V and 5 bases for J; bases not matched to a gene: 3. The CDR3 extends over 15 amino acids. Per germline, CDR1 SGHNT and CDR2 YYREEE (reference sequence). In DNA, the CDR3 is TGTGCCAGCAGCTTGGCGCCTAGCGGGGGGGACGAGCAGTACTTC. This translates into CASSLAPSGGDEQYF.

This rearrangement joins TRBV6-5 to TRBJ1-6, with D maybe TRBD1 (6 bases). Germline-derived CDR1 and CDR2 are MNHEY and SVGAGI. V was trimmed by 6 bases and J by 9 bases, leaving 18 bases between them. This CDR3 is built from 15 residues. The CDR3 loop is CASRADRLGGSPLHF. In DNA form, the CDR3 reads TGTGCCAGCAGGGCGGACAGATTAGGTGGTTCACCCCTCCACTTT.